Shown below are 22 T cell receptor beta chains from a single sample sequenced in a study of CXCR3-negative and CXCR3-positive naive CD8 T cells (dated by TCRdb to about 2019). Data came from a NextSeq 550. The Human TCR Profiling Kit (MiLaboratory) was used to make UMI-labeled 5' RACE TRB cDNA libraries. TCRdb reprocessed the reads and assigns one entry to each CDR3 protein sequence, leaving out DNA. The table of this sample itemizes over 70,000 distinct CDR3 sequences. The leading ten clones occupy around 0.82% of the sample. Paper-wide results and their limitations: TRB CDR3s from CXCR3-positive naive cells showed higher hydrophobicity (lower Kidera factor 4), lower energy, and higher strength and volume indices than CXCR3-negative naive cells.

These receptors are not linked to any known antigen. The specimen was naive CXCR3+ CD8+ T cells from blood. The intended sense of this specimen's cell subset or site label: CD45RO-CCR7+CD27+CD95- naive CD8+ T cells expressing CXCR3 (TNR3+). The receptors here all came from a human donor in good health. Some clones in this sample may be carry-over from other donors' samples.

The CDR3 protein is CASSPGFSSYNEQFF. The rearrangement links TRBV25-1 to TRBJ2-1; without DNA, the TCRdb call of TRBD1 cannot be checked. Germline lookup yields CDR1 MGHDK and CDR2 SYGVNS. The CDR3 runs to 15 residues.

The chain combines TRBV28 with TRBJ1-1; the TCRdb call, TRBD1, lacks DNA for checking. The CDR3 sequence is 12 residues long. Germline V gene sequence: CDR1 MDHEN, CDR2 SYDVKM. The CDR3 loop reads CASSFIRGGAFF. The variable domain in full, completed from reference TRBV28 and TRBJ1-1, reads DVKVTQSSRYLVKRTGEKVFLECVQDMDHENMFWYRQDPGLGLRLIYFSYDVKMKEKGDIPEGYSVSREKKERFSLILESASTNQTSMYLCASSFIRGGAFFGQGTRLTVV.

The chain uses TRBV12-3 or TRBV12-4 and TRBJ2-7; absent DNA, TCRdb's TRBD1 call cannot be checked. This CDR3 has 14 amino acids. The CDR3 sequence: CASSQTGETYEQYF.

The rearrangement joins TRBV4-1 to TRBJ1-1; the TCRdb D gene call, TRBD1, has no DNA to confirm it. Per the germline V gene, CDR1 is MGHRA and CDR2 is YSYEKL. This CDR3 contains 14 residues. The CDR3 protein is CASSQPGRNPEAFF.

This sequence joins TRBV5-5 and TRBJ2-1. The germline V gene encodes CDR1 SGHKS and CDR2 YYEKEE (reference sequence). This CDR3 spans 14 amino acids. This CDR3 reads CASSLEFVYNEQFF.

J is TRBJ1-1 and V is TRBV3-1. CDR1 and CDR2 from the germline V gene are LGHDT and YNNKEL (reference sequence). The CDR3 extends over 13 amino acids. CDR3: CASSPRQNTEAFF.

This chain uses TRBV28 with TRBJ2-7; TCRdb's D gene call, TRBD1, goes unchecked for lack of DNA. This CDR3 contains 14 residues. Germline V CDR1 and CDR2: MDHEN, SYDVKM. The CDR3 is CASSSARGRVEQYF.

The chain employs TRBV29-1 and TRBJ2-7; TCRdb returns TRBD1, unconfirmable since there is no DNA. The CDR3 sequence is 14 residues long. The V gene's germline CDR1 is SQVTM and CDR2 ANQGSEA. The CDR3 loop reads CSVDGVTGKDEQYF.

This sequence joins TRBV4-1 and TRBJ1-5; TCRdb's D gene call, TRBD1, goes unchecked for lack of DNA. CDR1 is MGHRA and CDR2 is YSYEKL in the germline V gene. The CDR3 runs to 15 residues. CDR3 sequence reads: CASCHRTENNQPQHF.

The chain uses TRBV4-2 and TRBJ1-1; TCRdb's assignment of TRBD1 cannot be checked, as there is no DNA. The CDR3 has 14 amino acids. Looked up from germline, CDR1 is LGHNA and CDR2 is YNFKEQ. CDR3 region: CASSQKDRGPEAFF.

Here the CDR3 reads CASSFSMNTEAFF. The rearrangement links TRBV5-4 to TRBJ1-1. This CDR3 spans 13 amino acids. Germline V gene sequence: CDR1 SGHNT, CDR2 YYREEE (reference sequence).

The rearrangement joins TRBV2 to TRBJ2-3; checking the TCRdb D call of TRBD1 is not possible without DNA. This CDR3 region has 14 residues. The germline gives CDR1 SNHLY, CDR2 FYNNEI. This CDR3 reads CASSGAGSTDTQYF. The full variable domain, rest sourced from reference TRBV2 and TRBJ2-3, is EPEVTQTPSHQVTQMGQEVILRCVPISNHLYFYWYRQILGQKVEFLVSFYNNEISEKSEIFDDQFSVERPDGSNFTLKIRSTKLEDSAMYFCASSGAGSTDTQYFGPGTRLTVL.

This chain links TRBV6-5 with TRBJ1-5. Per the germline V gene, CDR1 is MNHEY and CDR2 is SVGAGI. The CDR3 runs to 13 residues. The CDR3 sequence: CASSYSEGQPQHF.

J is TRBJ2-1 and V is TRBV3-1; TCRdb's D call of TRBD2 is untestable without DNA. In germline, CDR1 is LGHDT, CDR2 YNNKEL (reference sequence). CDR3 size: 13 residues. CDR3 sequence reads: CASSKSGRAHWFF.

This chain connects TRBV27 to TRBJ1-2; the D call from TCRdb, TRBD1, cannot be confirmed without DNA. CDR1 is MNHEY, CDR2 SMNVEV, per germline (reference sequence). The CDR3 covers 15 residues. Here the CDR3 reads CASSPRAGGIGGYTF.

The CDR3 spells CASSPRAIQETYGYTF. The rearrangement links TRBV12-3 or TRBV12-4 to TRBJ1-2; TCRdb reports TRBD1, a call that lacks DNA to check it against. The CDR3 totals 16 residues.

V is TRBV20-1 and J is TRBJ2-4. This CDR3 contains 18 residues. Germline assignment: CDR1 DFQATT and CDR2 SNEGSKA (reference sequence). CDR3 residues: CSARVYLAGTLAKNIQYF.

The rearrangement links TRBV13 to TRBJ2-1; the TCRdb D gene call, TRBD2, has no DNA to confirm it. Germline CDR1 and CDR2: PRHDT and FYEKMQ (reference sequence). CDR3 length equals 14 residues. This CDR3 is CASSLSIRARGQFF.

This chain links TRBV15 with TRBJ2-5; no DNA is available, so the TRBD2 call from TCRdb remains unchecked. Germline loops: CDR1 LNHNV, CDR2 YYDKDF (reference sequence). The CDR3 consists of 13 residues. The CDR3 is CATASGGEETQYF.

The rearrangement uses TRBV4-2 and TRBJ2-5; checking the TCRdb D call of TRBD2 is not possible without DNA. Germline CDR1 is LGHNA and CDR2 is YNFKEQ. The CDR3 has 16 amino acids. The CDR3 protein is CASSHSASGGVETQYF.

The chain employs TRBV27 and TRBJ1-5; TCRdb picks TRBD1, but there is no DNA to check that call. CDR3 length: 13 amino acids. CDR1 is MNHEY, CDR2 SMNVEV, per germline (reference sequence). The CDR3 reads CASSYKGPQPQHF.

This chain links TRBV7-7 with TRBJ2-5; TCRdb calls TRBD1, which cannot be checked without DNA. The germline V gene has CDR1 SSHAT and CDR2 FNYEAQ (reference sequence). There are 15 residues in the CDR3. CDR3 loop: CASSLGRGVGETQYF.